These 29 T cell receptor beta chains were sequenced from one sample in a study of cytotoxic CD8 clonotypes in ibrutinib-treated CLL. The method was immunoSEQ multiplex PCR; TCRdb's version includes in-frame clones alone and lacks a portion of them. Altogether about 300,000 clones are present, over 60% being singletons, with the ten largest covering roughly 6.8%. This material consisted of PBMCs, taken after 36 months of ibrutinib treatment. All receptors derive from a human donor with chronic lymphocytic leukemia.

The chain combines TRBV29-1 with TRBJ2-5; TRBD1 agrees at 7 bases. The CDR3 runs to 13 residues. Trimming cost V 4 bases and J 4 bases; bases outside gene matches: 6. Germline V CDR1 and CDR2: SQVTM, ANQGSEA. CDR3 DNA sequence: TGCAGCGTTGGCGGCGCAGGGGGAGAGACCCAGTACTTC. Encoded protein: CSVGGAGGETQYF.

This chain joins TRBV18 and TRBJ1-2; unclear D gene. The V end lost 3 bases, the J end lost 3 bases, and 11 bases lay between the germline ends. CDR1 is KGHSH, CDR2 LQKENI, per germline. The CDR3 has 14 amino acids. CDR3 residues: CASSPRAIDYGYTF. The CDR3 DNA reads TGTGCCAGCTCACCCAGAGCGATTGACTATGGCTACACCTTC.

This chain connects TRBV25-1 to TRBJ2-2; D unclear. The germline gives CDR1 MGHDK, CDR2 SYGVNS. The CDR3 sequence is 14 residues long. V lost 5 bases and J lost 2, with 9 bases in between. The CDR3: CASSSSRNTGELFF. For the CDR3, the DNA is TGTGCCAGCAGTTCTTCCAGAAACACCGGGGAGCTGTTTTTT.

The chain joins TRBV7-3 to TRBJ2-3; 8 nucleotides align to TRBD2. V was clipped by 4 bases and J by 3 bases; unmatched bases: 6. CDR1 SGHTA and CDR2 FQGTGA come from the germline V gene. This CDR3 has 15 amino acids. CDR3 bases: TGTGCCAGCAGCTCCGAGGGCGGGGGGACAGATACGCAGTATTTT. Amino acid sequence: CASSSEGGGTDTQYF.

The J gene is TRBJ1-2, the V gene TRBV7-9; no firm D call. Germline CDR1 reads SEHNR; CDR2 reads FQNEAQ (reference sequence). The V end lost 5 bases, the J end lost 4 bases, and 17 bases lay between the germline ends. The CDR3 loop spans 15 amino acids. The CDR3 reads CASSRGPRLGYGYTF. CDR3 nucleotide sequence: TGTGCCAGCAGCCGAGGGCCCCGCTTGGGCTATGGCTACACCTTC.

Only a few counts were recorded for this clone. The CDR3 region is CASSVAGGTDTQYF. Here the CDR3 DNA reads TGTGCCAGCAGCGTCGCAGGGGGCACAGATACGCAGTATTTT. This chain joins TRBV5-8 and TRBJ2-3, with D maybe TRBD1 (6 bases). The V gene lost 4 bases and the J gene lost 1 base, with 10 bases spanning the gap. CDR1 SGHTS and CDR2 YDEGEE come from the germline V gene. The CDR3 is 14 residues long.

CDR3 nucleotide sequence: TGCAGTGCTGAGGGAACCTATGGCTACACCTTC. Its translation is CSAEGTYGYTF. The rearrangement links TRBV20-1 to TRBJ1-2, with D unclear. Trimming took 5 bases from V and 4 from J, leaving 8 bases between them. The CDR3 has 11 amino acids. The germline CDR1 and CDR2 sequences are DFQATT and SNEGSKA (reference sequence).

In its sample, this clone was seen once. V is TRBV5-1 and J is TRBJ1-3; D call uncertain. The V and J ends lost 3 bases and 4 bases respectively, with 20 bases between them. This CDR3 comprises 17 residues. Germline assignment: CDR1 SGHRS and CDR2 YFSETQ. The CDR3, as DNA: TGCGCCAGCAGCTATCGCGGGCCCCTCCGCGCCGGAAACACCATATATTTT. This encodes CASSYRGPLRAGNTIYF.

V gene TRBV5-6 combines with J gene TRBJ1-2; D is unresolved. This CDR3 is built from 13 residues. With 0 bases removed from V and 7 bases from J, the gap between germline ends came to 10 bases. The germline gives CDR1 SGHDT, CDR2 YYEEEE. CDR3 bases: TGTGCCAGCAGCTTGGATAGGGCGGGTGGCTACACCTTC. Translated, it gives CASSLDRAGGYTF. Looking up the rest from reference TRBV5-6 and TRBJ1-2 gives the full variable domain: DAGVTQSPTHLIKTRGQQVTLRCSPKSGHDTVSWYQQALGQGPQFIFQYYEEEERQRGNFPDRFSGHQFPNYSSELNVNALLLGDSALYLCASSLDRAGGYTFGSGTRLTVV.

Only a few counts were recorded for this clone. The chain links TRBV29-1 to TRBJ2-2; no firm D call. Germline V lookup: CDR1 SQVTM, CDR2 ANQGSEA. The CDR3 length is 13 residues. Trimming took off 5 bases at V and 0 bases at J, with 7 bases between the two ends. DNA for the CDR3: TGCAGCGTTTATACAACGAACACCGGGGAGCTGTTTTTT. Amino acid sequence: CSVYTTNTGELFF.

This clone was picked up one time. This chain links TRBV28 with TRBJ1-1; D gene unclear. The CDR3 contains 10 residues. Germline-derived CDR1 and CDR2 are MDHEN and SYDVKM. Deletions cut 8 bases from V and 11 bases from J, with 12 bases between. CDR3 amino acids: CASGVLVAFF. The CDR3 coding sequence is TGTGCCAGCGGGGTACTGGTGGCTTTCTTT.

The chain employs TRBV19 and TRBJ2-7, with 12 bases that match TRBD2. Germline assignment: CDR1 LNHDA and CDR2 SQIVND (reference sequence). The trim removed 6 bases at V and 3 bases at J, leaving 6 bases unmatched. The CDR3 is 15 amino acids. CDR3 region: CASRASGRAVYEQYF. The CDR3 DNA sequence: TGTGCCAGTAGAGCTAGCGGGAGGGCCGTCTACGAGCAGTACTTC.

This clone occurred a few times. This chain connects TRBV5-1 to TRBJ1-4; D is unresolved. Trimming stripped 1 base from V and 4 bases from J, with 8 bases between. CDR3 length: 14 residues. CDR1 and CDR2 from the germline V gene are SGHRS and YFSETQ. The CDR3 nucleotides are TGCGCCAGCAGCTTGACGGTTAGTAATGAAAAACTGTTTTTT. Protein: CASSLTVSNEKLFF.

V gene TRBV27 combines with J gene TRBJ2-5; 9 positions match TRBD1. V lost 4 bases to trimming and J lost 3 bases; unmatched junction nucleotides: 6. Germline V gene data show CDR1 as MNHEY and CDR2 as SMNVEV (reference sequence). The CDR3 spans 15 residues. The CDR3 spells CASSSPGQGEETQYF. The CDR3 DNA reads as TGTGCCAGCAGTTCTCCGGGACAGGGAGAAGAGACCCAGTACTTC.

On this clone: Other DNA sequences from this sample encode an identical CDR3 as well. The CDR3 nucleotides read TGTGCCAGCAGTCTGGGACGGACCTACGAGCAGTACTTC. Translating it yields CASSLGRTYEQYF. The rearrangement joins TRBV2 to TRBJ2-7; either TRBD1 or TRBD2 may fit D (5 bases each). The CDR3 runs 13 residues. The germline gives CDR1 SNHLY, CDR2 FYNNEI. Trimming removed 5 bases from V and 2 bases from J, with 10 bases in between.

This clone showed up just a few times. The V call is TRBV19, the J call TRBJ2-7, with TRBD1 as a possible D gene (6 bases). Trimming left V 2 bases short and J 1 base short, with 15 bases between. This CDR3 contains 16 residues. Germline V gives CDR1 LNHDA, CDR2 SQIVND (reference sequence). In nucleotides, the CDR3 is TGTGCCAGTAGTATATCACCGGGACAAGGTTCCTACGAGCAGTACTTC. Translated, it gives CASSISPGQGSYEQYF. Complete variable domain (other parts from reference TRBV19 and TRBJ2-7): DGGITQSPKYLFRKEGQNVTLSCEQNLNHDAMYWYRQDPGQGLRLIYYSQIVNDFQKGDIAEGYSVSREKKESFPLTVTSAQKNPTAFYLCASSISPGQGSYEQYFGPGTRLTVT.

The chain couples TRBV4-1 to TRBJ1-1; the D is unclear. CDR3 length: 15 residues. CDR1 is MGHRA, CDR2 YSYEKL, per germline. V was pared by 1 base and J by 2 bases, with 11 bases between. The CDR3 DNA sequence: TGCGCCAGCAGCCAAGGGGAACTTCTAAACACTGAAGCTTTCTTT. Translated: CASSQGELLNTEAFF.

The chain is built from TRBV29-1 and TRBJ2-7; a possible D gene is TRBD1 (6 bases). CDR1 is SQVTM, CDR2 ANQGSEA, per germline. CDR3 size: 15 residues. The V and J ends lost 0 bases and 5 bases respectively, with 17 bases between them. The CDR3 bases are TGCAGCGTTGAAGATCCCGGGACACGAGGCCACGAGCAGTACTTC. Translated, it gives CSVEDPGTRGHEQYF.

This sequence joins TRBV2 and TRBJ1-1; D is uncertain. The V end lost 1 base, the J end lost 10 bases, and 16 bases lay between the germline ends. The CDR3 sequence is 14 residues long. Germline CDR1 is SNHLY and CDR2 is FYNNEI. For the CDR3, the DNA is TGTGCCAGCAGTGAAGACCGGCGGAGGTCGGTAGCTTTCTTT. Translation gives CASSEDRRRSVAFF.

V and J are TRBV5-1 and TRBJ2-1, with D unclear. Germline V gene sequence: CDR1 SGHRS, CDR2 YFSETQ. Between the trimmed V and J ends, which lost 4 bases and 10 bases, there was a span of 12 bases. This CDR3 comprises 12 residues. CDR3 DNA sequence: TGCGCCAGCAGCCTCGGTGAGAGAGAGCAGTTCTTC. Protein: CASSLGEREQFF.

The rearrangement joins TRBV18 to TRBJ1-1; no clear D. This CDR3 has 13 amino acids. Per germline, CDR1 KGHSH and CDR2 LQKENI. V dropped 6 bases and J dropped 2 bases, with 10 bases sitting between them. The CDR3 loop reads CASSPPPNTEAFF. CDR3 DNA sequence: TGTGCCAGCTCCCCCCCGCCTAACACTGAAGCTTTCTTT.

The chain combines TRBV13 with TRBJ2-7; D unresolved. The CDR3 totals 15 residues. The germline gives CDR1 PRHDT, CDR2 FYEKMQ (reference sequence). V was pared by 5 bases and J by 1 base, with 15 bases between. CDR3 residues: CASSHYETDSYEQYF. The CDR3 DNA reads TGTGCCAGCAGCCATTACGAGACGGATTCCTACGAGCAGTACTTC.

This chain joins TRBV11-2 and TRBJ1-2; 7 bases align to TRBD1. V was pared by 1 base and J by 2 bases, with 4 bases of the junction left unmatched. CDR3 size: 15 residues. Germline lookup yields CDR1 SGHAT and CDR2 FQNNGV. Here the CDR3 reads CASSLGTGSNYGYTF. The DNA of the CDR3 is TGTGCCAGCAGCTTAGGGACAGGATCCAACTATGGCTACACCTTC.

The chain links TRBV5-6 to TRBJ1-1, with D unclear. CDR3 size: 13 residues. V was shortened by 5 bases and J by 4 bases, with 12 bases between the two germline ends. CDR1 and CDR2 from the germline V gene are SGHDT and YYEEEE. CDR3 sequence reads: CASSHHGITEAFF. CDR3 nucleotides: TGTGCCAGCAGTCACCACGGGATCACTGAAGCTTTCTTT.

V is TRBV5-1 and J is TRBJ2-5; 8 positions match TRBD1. The V gene's germline CDR1 is SGHRS and CDR2 YFSETQ. V lost 0 bases to trimming and J lost 1 base; unmatched junction nucleotides: 2. The CDR3 loop spans 15 amino acids. This CDR3 is CASSLVDRAQETQYF. Written as DNA, the CDR3 is TGCGCCAGCAGCTTGGTGGACAGGGCCCAAGAGACCCAGTACTTC.

CDR3 sequence reads: CSAKGSAEAFF. CDR3 in DNA: TGCAGTGCAAAGGGTTCTGCTGAAGCTTTCTTT. The rearrangement joins TRBV20-1 to TRBJ1-1; D unresolved. This CDR3 is built from 11 residues. Trimming removed 6 bases at V and 6 bases at J, with 11 bases between. Per germline, CDR1 DFQATT and CDR2 SNEGSKA (reference sequence).

The gene calls are TRBV7-6 and TRBJ1-2, with 9 bases aligning to TRBD1. CDR3 length: 15 residues. V lost 5 bases, J lost 4 bases, and 8 bases stayed unmatched. Per germline, CDR1 SGHVS and CDR2 FNYEAQ. The CDR3 DNA reads as TGTGCCAGCAGCCTAGGGACAGGGCTAGCCTATGGCTACACCTTC. The encoded protein is CASSLGTGLAYGYTF.

The genes are TRBV5-1 and TRBJ2-6; TRBD2 might be the D (6 bases). The CDR3 has 17 amino acids. The ends were cut back, 4 bases at V and 1 base at J, with 15 bases in the middle. Germline CDR1 and CDR2: SGHRS and YFSETQ. The CDR3 sequence is CASSPNPGVSGANVLTF. The CDR3 region has the DNA TGCGCCAGCAGCCCAAATCCGGGGGTATCTGGGGCCAACGTCCTGACTTTC.

The rearrangement joins TRBV28 to TRBJ2-3; 8 bases match TRBD1. After removal of 5 bases from V and 6 bases from J, the junction contained 7 bases not matched to a gene. The CDR3 extends over 14 amino acids. Germline V gene data show CDR1 as MDHEN and CDR2 as SYDVKM. CDR3 nucleotides: TGTGCCAGCAGTCCGGACAGGGTTCGGGATACGCAGTATTTT. This sequence encodes CASSPDRVRDTQYF.